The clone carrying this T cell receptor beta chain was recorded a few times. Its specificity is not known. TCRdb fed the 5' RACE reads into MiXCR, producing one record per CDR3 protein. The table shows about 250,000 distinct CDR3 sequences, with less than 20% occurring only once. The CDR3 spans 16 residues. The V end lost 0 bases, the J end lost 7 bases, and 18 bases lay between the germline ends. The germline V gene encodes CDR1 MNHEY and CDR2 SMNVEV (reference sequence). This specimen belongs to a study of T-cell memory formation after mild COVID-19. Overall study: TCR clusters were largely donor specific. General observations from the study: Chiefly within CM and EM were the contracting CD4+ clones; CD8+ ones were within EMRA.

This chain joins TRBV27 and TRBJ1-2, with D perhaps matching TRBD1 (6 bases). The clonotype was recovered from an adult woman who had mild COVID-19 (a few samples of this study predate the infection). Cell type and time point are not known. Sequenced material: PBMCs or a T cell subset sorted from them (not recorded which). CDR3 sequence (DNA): TGTGCCAGCAGTTTATCGTGGGGTAACAGGGTGGGTGGCTACACCTTC. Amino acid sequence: CASSLSWGNRVGGYTF.